This T cell receptor (beta chain) emerged from a study of long-term antiretroviral therapy in people with HIV. The study's findings and limits: CDR3 length ranges were narrower in HIV repertoires than in controls.

The run of the v3.0 immunoSEQ assay was at survey level. The table came from immunoSEQ multiplex PCR; TCRdb's copy has only in-frame clones and leaves some out. The sample shows approximately 35,000 clones, about three quarters of them seen only once. As regards this clone: Antigen specificity is unknown.

The sample consisted of unsorted PBMCs, taken 3.1 years after starting antiretroviral therapy. The sequence was obtained from a woman in her forties or fifties with HIV.

CDR3 loop: CASSLQIYNEQFF. The CDR3 nucleotides read TGTGCCAGCAGCTTACAGATTTACAATGAGCAGTTCTTC. This chain uses TRBV11-2 with TRBJ2-1; D not resolved. The V end lost 2 bases, the J end lost 4 bases, and 6 bases lay between the germline ends. This CDR3 spans 13 amino acids. Germline loops: CDR1 SGHAT, CDR2 FQNNGV.